This TCR beta chain is drawn from a study of blood T cell repertoires in COVID-19. V dropped 1 base and J dropped 1 base, with 8 bases sitting between them. Germline V gene sequence: CDR1 SGHAT, CDR2 FQNNGV. CDR3 size: 16 residues. Method: immunoSEQ multiplex PCR; TCRdb's copy keeps in-frame clones and lacks some. The table shows approximately 250,000 clones, with about 86% occurring only once. The genes are TRBV11-2 and TRBJ2-6, with D maybe TRBD1 (6 bases). This TCR came from a man aged 25 to 45 with acute COVID-19. The sample consisted of PBMCs or T cells enriched from blood (not recorded which). The CDR3 nucleotides are TGTGCCAGCAGCTTAGCAGGGGTGTCTGGGGCCAACGTCCTGACTTTC. Residues: CASSLAGVSGANVLTF.